Described below is a single TCR beta chain sequence and its context. Its antigen is as yet unknown. The entry originates in a study of long-term antiretroviral therapy in people with HIV. Study overall: Samples collected earliest predate the 2015 immediate-ART recommendation by about a decade. Study-wide results and caveats: CDR3 lengths in HIV samples spanned a narrower range than controls. Sampling of blood ran from about 2004 to 2018, and older ART regimens were possibly in use.

Participants living with HIV all received treatment in the United States. The authors ran the immunoSEQ assay, v3.0, at survey level. Only in-frame clones appear in the TCRdb table, and some are missing; sequencing was by immunoSEQ multiplex PCR. The table has fewer than 30,000 clones, approximately 88% seen once. CDR3 length: 14 amino acids. Germline CDR1 and CDR2: MNHEY and SMNVEV (reference sequence). Trimming removed 5 bases at V and 6 bases at J, with 17 bases between. The chain has TRBV27 and TRBJ2-7; no clear D gene. Sequencing used unsorted PBMCs, obtained about 2.7 years after starting antiretroviral therapy. This clonotype originated in a man aged 25-45 years with HIV. The CDR3 nucleotides are TGTGCCAGCAGTCCAAACACGGTTCCCCTCGAGCAGTACTTC. Encoded protein: CASSPNTVPLEQYF.